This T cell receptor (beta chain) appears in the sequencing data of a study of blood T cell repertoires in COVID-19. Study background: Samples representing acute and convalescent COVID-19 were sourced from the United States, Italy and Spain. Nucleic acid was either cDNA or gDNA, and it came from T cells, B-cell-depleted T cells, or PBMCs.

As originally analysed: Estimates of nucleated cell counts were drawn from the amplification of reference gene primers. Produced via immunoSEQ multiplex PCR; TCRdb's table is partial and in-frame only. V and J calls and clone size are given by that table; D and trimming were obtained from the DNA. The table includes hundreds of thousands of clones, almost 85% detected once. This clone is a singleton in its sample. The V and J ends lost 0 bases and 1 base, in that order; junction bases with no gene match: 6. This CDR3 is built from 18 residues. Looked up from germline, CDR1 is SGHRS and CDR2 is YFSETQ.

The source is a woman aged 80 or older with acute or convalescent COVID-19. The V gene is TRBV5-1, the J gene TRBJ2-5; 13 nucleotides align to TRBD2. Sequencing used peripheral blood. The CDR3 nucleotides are TGCGCCAGCAGCTTGGGGGGACTAGCGGGGAACTCCCAAGAGACCCAGTACTTC. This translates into CASSLGGLAGNSQETQYF. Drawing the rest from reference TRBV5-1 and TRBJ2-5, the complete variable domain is KAGVTQTPRYLIKTRGQQVTLSCSPISGHRSVSWYQQTPGQGLQFLFEYFSETQRNKGNFPGRFSGRQFSNSRSEMNVSTLELGDSALYLCASSLGGLAGNSQETQYFGPGTRLLVL.